This T cell receptor (beta chain) came from a study of T cells after yellow fever vaccination. Background on the study: SMART-Seq v4 Ultra Low Input prepared the low-cell-number fractions.

Germline V CDR1 and CDR2: SGHVS, FQNEAQ. The CDR3 sequence is 15 residues long. The V end was cut by 5 bases, the J end by 8 bases, with 21 bases between. With respect to this clonotype: Antigen specificity is unknown.

Conversion of TCR transcripts into cDNA relied on 5'RACE template switching, which added a universal primer site and UMIs. TCRdb recomputed calls from the 5' RACE reads with MiXCR, one row per CDR3 protein. The table includes 200,000 to 300,000 distinct CDR3 sequences, 6.9% detected once. Points from the study as a whole: A small proportion of clonotypes was detected in both the CD4 and CD8 compartments.

Sequences were derived from CD4+ T cells sorted from PBMCs, sampled 15 days after the yellow fever booster vaccination. The TCR sequence derives from a man aged 25-40 years who received the YFV17D yellow fever vaccine. This rearrangement joins TRBV7-8 to TRBJ1-2, with D uncertain. The CDR3 DNA reads as TGTGCCAGCAGCCAAAGACACCAAAGCGGAGGCGGCTACACCTTC. The encoded protein is CASSQRHQSGGGYTF.